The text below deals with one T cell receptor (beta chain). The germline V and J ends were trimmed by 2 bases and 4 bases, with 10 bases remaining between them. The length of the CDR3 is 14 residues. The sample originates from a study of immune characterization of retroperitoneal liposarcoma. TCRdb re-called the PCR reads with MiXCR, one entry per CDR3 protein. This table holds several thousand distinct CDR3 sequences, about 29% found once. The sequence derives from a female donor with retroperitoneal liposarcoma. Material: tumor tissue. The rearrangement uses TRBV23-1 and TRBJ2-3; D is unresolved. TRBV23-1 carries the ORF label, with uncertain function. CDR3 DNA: TGCGCCAGCAGTCAAGACCGGCCGGCAGATACGCAGTATTTT. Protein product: CASSQDRPADTQYF.